A selection of T cell receptor beta chains follows, all from one sample in a study of T cells in Graves' hyperthyroidism and ophthalmopathy. In TCRdb, the multiplex PCR reads were re-called with MiXCR into one record per CDR3 protein. The sample has roughly 710,000 distinct CDR3 sequences; 35% are singletons. The sequencing sample was made of blood. These receptors came from a woman between 40 and 50 years old with Graves' hyperthyroidism. Both conserved end residues are part of each CDR3. The order of the fields is D gene, J gene, clone size, V gene, CDR3 DNA, CDR3 protein. A D gene is named only where the DNA matches it firmly. Size tells how often a clone was seen (once, few, many) or the class of an expanded clone, and some rows leave it out.

TRBD1 TRBJ1-3 NA TRBV6-6 TGTGCCAGCAATCAGGGGGTTCGGGGAAACACCATATATTTT CASNQGVRGNTIYF
NA TRBJ2-6 many TRBV25-1 TGTGCCAGCAGTGAAGGGACGGGATGGGATAGCTCTGGGGCCAGCGTCCTGACTTTC CASSEGTGWDSSGASVLTF
TRBD2 TRBJ2-2 few TRBV9 TGTGCCAGCAGCGTAGTAGGAGCGGGGAATTTCGGGGAGCTGTTTTTT CASSVVGAGNFGELFF
TRBD2 TRBJ2-5 NA TRBV19 TGTGCCAGTAGTATGGGCGGGGAGGGAGAGACCCAGTACTTC CASSMGGEGETQYF
NA TRBJ1-4 NA TRBV12-3/TRBV12-4 TGTGCCAGCATAAAGGGAGTAGGAGTAAATGAAAAACTGTTTTTT CASIKGVGVNEKLFF
NA TRBJ1-3 many TRBV6-5 TGTGCCAGCAGTTCCCACGACATCGGTTATGGAAACACCATATATTTT CASSSHDIGYGNTIYF
NA TRBJ2-7 many TRBV2 TGTGCCAGCAGGGGCAGCTGGGAGCAGTACTTC CASRGSWEQYF
NA TRBJ2-7 NA TRBV11-2 TGTGCCAGCAGCCCCGAGGGGGGGATTTCCTACGAGCAGTACTTC CASSPEGGISYEQYF
NA TRBJ2-3 NA TRBV7-2 TGCGCCAGCAGCTACCCGTTCGTGACGGACTACCGAAGCACAGATACGCAGTATTTT CASSYPFVTDYRSTDTQYF
NA TRBJ2-5 many TRBV4-1 TGCGCCAGCAGCCAAGTCAGGGGAGAGACCCAGTACTTC CASSQVRGETQYF
NA TRBJ2-6 NA TRBV7-2 TGTGCCAGCAACTCTGTCGCCTCTGGGGCCAACGTCCTGACTTTC CASNSVASGANVLTF
TRBD1 TRBJ2-7 many TRBV11-2 TGTGCCAGCAGCTTTGAAGACAGGGCCTTGTCCTTC CASSFEDRALSF
NA TRBJ2-5 NA TRBV4-1 TGCGCCAGCAGCCCAATTACGGGGGCTCGGCAAGAGACCCAGTACTTC CASSPITGARQETQYF
NA TRBJ1-1 NA TRBV25-1 TGTGCCAGCAGCCCTGGGCGGGCCGCTGAAGCTTTCTTT CASSPGRAAEAFF
TRBD2 TRBJ2-5 many TRBV10-3 TGTGCCATCAGTGAGTCTGGCCCAGAAGCGGGAGTTGAGACCCAGTACTTC CAISESGPEAGVETQYF
NA TRBJ2-7 many TRBV20-1 TGCAGTGCTAGCCGGGAAACCCGCTACGAGCAGTACTTC CSASRETRYEQYF
NA TRBJ2-1 NA TRBV2 TGTGCCAGCAGTGAAAGGGGGGGCCGATCCGATGAGCAGTTCTTC CASSERGGRSDEQFF
NA TRBJ1-5 many TRBV7-9 TGTGCCAGCAGCTTACGAATCGGCAATCAGCCCCAGCATTTT CASSLRIGNQPQHF
TRBD1 TRBJ1-5 NA TRBV5-6 TGTGCCAGCAGCTCCAAACCGGACAGGGGTGGGTTTCAGCCCCAGCATTTT CASSSKPDRGGFQPQHF
TRBD1 TRBJ1-3 many TRBV10-3 TGTGCCATCAGCCTGACAGGGGCTACCGGAAACACCATATATTTT CAISLTGATGNTIYF